The 25 T cell receptor beta chains in this list originate from one sample, sequenced in a study of cytotoxic CD8 clonotypes in ibrutinib-treated CLL. TCRdb keeps only in-frame clones here, not all; method: immunoSEQ multiplex PCR. The sample contains around 97,000 clones, 70% to 85% of which appear only once. The sequenced sample was PBMCs, obtained after 12 months of ibrutinib treatment. The receptors were gathered from a human donor with chronic lymphocytic leukemia.

V and J are TRBV5-1 and TRBJ2-2; TRBD2 matches 9 bases. With 0 bases clipped from V and 0 bases from J, the junction kept 3 bases outside the gene matches. Germline CDR1 reads SGHRS; CDR2 reads YFSETQ. The CDR3 loop spans 17 amino acids. CDR3 region: CASSLGAGGPNTGELFF. The CDR3 coding sequence is TGCGCCAGCAGCTTGGGAGCGGGGGGCCCGAACACCGGGGAGCTGTTTTTT.

This clone turned up a few times. The chain couples TRBV28 to TRBJ1-1; D is undetermined. CDR1 is MDHEN, CDR2 SYDVKM, per germline. The V end lost 4 bases, the J end lost 10 bases, and 16 bases lay between the germline ends. The CDR3 totals 13 residues. CDR3 sequence (DNA): TGTGCCAGCAGTTGGCAAGACAAAGCGCCAGCTTTCTTT. Amino acid sequence: CASSWQDKAPAFF.

The V call is TRBV5-1, the J call TRBJ2-3; the D gene is possibly TRBD2 (5 bases). Germline V gives CDR1 SGHRS, CDR2 YFSETQ. Trimming removed 3 bases at V and 2 bases at J, with 13 bases between. The CDR3 contains 15 residues. The DNA for the CDR3 is TGCGCCAGCAGCTCAGGAGGAGTCGTCACAGATACGCAGTATTTT. Translating gives CASSSGGVVTDTQYF.

This clone was observed a handful of times. CDR3 sequence: CASSRGRGFSYEQYF. The CDR3 nucleotides read TGTGCCAGCAGCCGAGGGAGGGGATTTAGCTACGAGCAGTACTTC. V and J are TRBV11-3 and TRBJ2-7; 7 bases map to TRBD2. After removal of 5 bases from V and 3 bases from J, the junction contained 10 bases not matched to a gene. The CDR3 spans 15 residues. Germline-derived CDR1 and CDR2 are SGHNT and YENEEA. The variable domain in full, completed from reference TRBV11-3 and TRBJ2-7, reads EAGVVQSPRYKIIEKKQPVAFWCNPISGHNTLYWYLQNLGQGPELLIRYENEEAVDDSQLPKDRFSAERLKGVDSTLKIQPAELGDSAVYLCASSRGRGFSYEQYFGPGTRLTVT.

The chain is built from TRBV6-5 and TRBJ2-7; 9 bases fit TRBD1. Germline CDR1 reads MNHEY; CDR2 reads SVGAGI. Unmatched junction bases numbered 9, after V lost 4 bases and J lost 5 bases. This CDR3 is built from 15 residues. The CDR3 region is CASSSPGQGRDEQYF. The CDR3 nucleotides read TGTGCCAGCAGTTCACCAGGACAGGGGCGCGACGAGCAGTACTTC.

This chain links TRBV4-1 with TRBJ1-1; D is undetermined. V was trimmed by 2 bases and J by 4 bases, leaving 11 bases between them. Germline V CDR1 and CDR2: MGHRA, YSYEKL. The CDR3 runs to 14 residues. The CDR3 DNA follows: TGCGCCAGCAGCCAACGAGAGGTTCTCACTGAAGCTTTCTTT. Translation: CASSQREVLTEAFF.

V is TRBV4-2 and J is TRBJ2-4; D is undetermined. Between the trimmed V and J ends, which lost 0 bases and 7 bases, there was a span of 7 bases. This CDR3 has 13 amino acids. Looked up from germline, CDR1 is LGHNA and CDR2 is YNFKEQ. Here the CDR3 reads CASSQERLNIQYF. In DNA, the CDR3 is TGTGCCAGCAGCCAAGAGCGCCTGAACATTCAGTACTTC.

In its sample, this clone was seen a few times. The rearrangement links TRBV30 to TRBJ2-2; D not resolved. V lost 0 bases and J 6 bases, leaving 8 bases between the germline ends. Germline V gene data show CDR1 as GTSNPN and CDR2 as SVGIG (reference sequence). This CDR3 is 13 amino acids long. CDR3 bases: TGTGCCTGGAGTGTACTTTACCCCGGGGAGCTGTTTTTT. It is translated as CAWSVLYPGELFF. Based on the CDR3 plus reference TRBV30 and TRBJ2-2, the full variable domain is SQTIHQWPATLVQPVGSPLSLECTVEGTSNPNLYWYRQAAGRGLQLLFYSVGIGQISSEVPQNLSASRPQDRQFILSSKKLLLSDSGFYLCAWSVLYPGELFFGEGSRLTVL.

This clone was detected only a few times. This chain joins TRBV9 and TRBJ2-3, with TRBD2 matching over 8 bases. The germline gives CDR1 SGDLS, CDR2 YYNGEE. The ends lost 0 bases at V and 0 bases at J; junction bases unmatched: 6. The CDR3 totals 17 residues. The CDR3 region has the DNA TGTGCCAGCAGCGTAGAAATAGCGGGGCCTAGCACAGATACGCAGTATTTT. This encodes CASSVEIAGPSTDTQYF.

The chain combines TRBV9 with TRBJ2-7; D is uncertain. The germline V gene has CDR1 SGDLS and CDR2 YYNGEE. This CDR3 is 14 amino acids long. The germline V and J ends were trimmed by 3 bases and 0 bases, with 10 bases remaining between them. The CDR3 DNA reads as TGTGCCAGCAGCGCTCACACGAGCTCCTACGAGCAGTACTTC. Translating it yields CASSAHTSSYEQYF.

The chain uses TRBV7-3 and TRBJ2-5, with unresolved D. The length of the CDR3 is 15 residues. Germline lookup yields CDR1 SGHTA and CDR2 FQGTGA. V gave up 2 bases and J gave up 2 bases, with 12 bases separating them. CDR3 residues: CASSLGRRKQETQYF. DNA of the CDR3: TGTGCCAGCAGCTTAGGGCGCAGAAAACAAGAGACCCAGTACTTC.

The chain recombines TRBV10-2 with TRBJ1-3, with D hard to call. This CDR3 has 14 residues. Deletions cut 2 bases from V and 1 base from J, with 6 bases between. From germline, CDR1 is WSHSY and CDR2 SAAADI. The CDR3 nucleotides read TGCGCCAGCAGTGAGGGGAGGTCTGGAAACACCATATATTTT. It specifies CASSEGRSGNTIYF.

The chain carries TRBV19 and TRBJ1-1; 7 nucleotides align to TRBD1. V lost 6 bases and J lost 4; bases outside the gene matches: 8. There are 14 residues in the CDR3. The germline V gene has CDR1 LNHDA and CDR2 SQIVND (reference sequence). The CDR3 loop reads CASSFTGEFTEAFF. CDR3 DNA: TGTGCCAGTAGCTTTACAGGGGAGTTCACTGAAGCTTTCTTT. The full variable domain, in which reference TRBV19 and TRBJ1-1 provide the parts outside the CDR3, is DGGITQSPKYLFRKEGQNVTLSCEQNLNHDAMYWYRQDPGQGLRLIYYSQIVNDFQKGDIAEGYSVSREKKESFPLTVTSAQKNPTAFYLCASSFTGEFTEAFFGQGTRLTVV.

This chain joins TRBV11-3 and TRBJ2-2; D is unclear. Germline V lookup: CDR1 SGHNT, CDR2 YENEEA. The length of the CDR3 is 12 residues. Trimming shortened V by 5 bases and J by 5 bases, and 6 bases separated the two germline ends. The CDR3 DNA sequence: TGTGCCAGCAGCCCTCGGACCGGGGAGCTGTTTTTT. Protein: CASSPRTGELFF.

The chain uses TRBV18 and TRBJ1-5; D is unclear. Per the germline V gene, CDR1 is KGHSH and CDR2 is LQKENI. Trimming left V 5 bases short and J 7 bases short, with 15 bases between. The CDR3 spans 14 residues. The CDR3 sequence is CASSAAGRDQPQHF. CDR3 sequence (DNA): TGTGCCAGCTCAGCCGCAGGACGCGACCAGCCCCAGCATTTT.

The chain employs TRBV7-3 and TRBJ2-5; 11 nucleotides line up with TRBD2. This CDR3 has 15 amino acids. The germline gives CDR1 SGHTA, CDR2 FQGTGA. V shed 4 bases, J shed 5 bases, and the junction held 6 bases outside the gene matches. Here the CDR3 DNA reads TGTGCCAGCAGCTACAATAGCGGGGGGGCCGAGACCCAGTACTTC. Its protein product is CASSYNSGGAETQYF.

The chain uses TRBV2 and TRBJ2-5; 13 bases map to TRBD2. There are 15 residues in the CDR3. With 5 bases clipped from V and 5 bases from J, the junction kept 5 bases outside the gene matches. The germline V gene encodes CDR1 SNHLY and CDR2 FYNNEI. CDR3 residues: CASSTSGGARETQYF. The CDR3, as DNA: TGTGCCAGCAGTACTAGCGGGGGGGCGAGGGAGACCCAGTACTTC.

The V gene is TRBV7-3, the J gene TRBJ2-5; D gene ambiguous. V was cut by 5 bases and J by 5 bases, with 12 bases left in between. The CDR3 is 13 residues long. CDR1 SGHTA and CDR2 FQGTGA come from the germline V gene. CDR3 nucleotide sequence: TGTGCCAGCAGCCCGACAATCAGGGAGACCCAGTACTTC. Translated, it gives CASSPTIRETQYF.

This clone was counted once. The chain uses TRBV4-1 and TRBJ2-1, with 12 bases aligning to TRBD2. The CDR3 consists of 15 residues. Trimming cost V 4 bases and J 7 bases; bases outside gene matches: 5. The germline gives CDR1 MGHRA, CDR2 YSYEKL. CDR3 protein: CASSPPSGGANEQFF. The CDR3 nucleotides are TGCGCCAGCAGCCCGCCTAGCGGGGGGGCAAATGAGCAGTTCTTC.

The chain is built from TRBV6-5 and TRBJ2-7; a weak D match, TRBD1 (5 bases). The V and J ends lost 6 bases and 2 bases respectively, with 8 bases between them. CDR1 and CDR2 from the germline V gene are MNHEY and SVGAGI. The CDR3 extends over 12 amino acids. CDR3 sequence reads: CASSGQTYEQYF. As DNA, the CDR3 is TGTGCCAGCAGCGGACAAACCTACGAGCAGTACTTC.

This clone has more than one count but fewer than ten. The chain combines TRBV2 with TRBJ1-1, with a tentative D call TRBD1 (6 bases). V lost 8 bases, J lost 6 bases, and 16 bases lay in between. Germline-derived CDR1 and CDR2 are SNHLY and FYNNEI. This CDR3 comprises 13 residues. This chain's CDR3 is CASDQGQGAEAFF. CDR3 DNA sequence: TGTGCCAGCGACCAGGGGCAGGGCGCTGAAGCTTTCTTT.

This clone was seen only a few times. The chain joins TRBV20-1 to TRBJ2-7, with D perhaps being TRBD1 or TRBD2 (5 bases each). V was trimmed by 5 bases and J by 4 bases, leaving 9 bases between them. From germline, CDR1 is DFQATT and CDR2 SNEGSKA (reference sequence). This CDR3 contains 11 residues. CDR3 sequence: CSAGREYEQYF. DNA for the CDR3: TGCAGTGCTGGCAGGGAGTACGAGCAGTACTTC.

The CDR3 DNA follows: TGTGCCACCAGCAGAGCGGGGGGCTCGCGGGGCTATGGCTACACCTTC. Its protein is CATSRAGGSRGYGYTF. The chain carries TRBV15 and TRBJ1-2; possibly TRBD1 for D (6 bases). The CDR3 has 16 amino acids. Germline lookup yields CDR1 LNHNV and CDR2 YYDKDF (reference sequence). The V gene lost 1 base and the J gene lost 4 bases, with 16 bases spanning the gap.

In its sample, this clone was seen once. CDR3 in amino acids: CASSSLQGDSGGTQYF. In nucleotides, the CDR3 is TGTGCCAGCAGCTCCCTCCAGGGGGACAGCGGAGGGACCCAGTACTTC. The chain employs TRBV9 and TRBJ2-5, with 7 bases lining up with TRBD1. The V gene end was trimmed by 4 bases and the J gene end by 7 bases; junction bases not matched to a gene: 16. Per the germline V gene, CDR1 is SGDLS and CDR2 is YYNGEE. The CDR3 contains 16 residues.

The chain recombines TRBV30 with TRBJ1-5; 12 bases line up with TRBD1. Germline lookup yields CDR1 GTSNPN and CDR2 SVGIG (reference sequence). Germline trimming cut 3 bases from V and 3 bases from J; bases unmatched to any gene: 3. This CDR3 contains 15 residues. The CDR3 is CAWRGTGGTNQPQHF. CDR3 bases: TGTGCCTGGAGAGGGACAGGGGGCACCAATCAGCCCCAGCATTTT.